The rows below give T cell receptor beta chains drawn from one sample of a study of blood T cell repertoires in COVID-19. TCRdb keeps only in-frame clones here, not all; method: immunoSEQ multiplex PCR. Of about 180,000 clones listed, about 84% are singletons. The sample was peripheral blood. The receptors here all came from an older person with COVID-19, enrolled during active disease. Each CDR3 is given with its conserved first and last residue. The D gene is left open where the match is weak. A row's size may be missing; if present it is once, few, many or a size class.

TRBV7-2	NA	TRBJ1-6	NA	CASTTGINSPLHF	TGTGCCAGCACGACGGGAATTAATTCACCCCTCCACTTT
TRBV7-2	NA	TRBJ2-6	NA	CASTLMSSGANVLTF	TGTGCCAGCACCCTAATGAGCTCTGGGGCCAACGTCCTGACTTTC
TRBV4-2	NA	TRBJ1-2	NA	CASSQDEAGGYGYTF	TGTGCCAGCAGCCAAGATGAAGCAGGAGGGTATGGCTACACCTTC
TRBV4-3	NA	TRBJ2-3	NA	CASSLGGVSGDTQYF	TGCGCCAGCTCGCTGGGGGGAGTTTCAGGAGATACGCAGTATTTT
TRBV5-1	TRBD1	TRBJ1-3	NA	CASSLEGGYGNTIYF	TGCGCCAGCAGCTTGGAAGGGGGCTATGGAAACACCATATATTTT
TRBV7-2	TRBD1	TRBJ1-1	NA	CASSPRTGLNTEAFF	TGTGCCAGCAGCCCCAGGACAGGACTAAACACTGAAGCTTTCTTT
TRBV19	TRBD2	TRBJ2-5	NA	CATSGRGQETQYF	TGTGCCACTAGCGGGAGGGGGCAAGAGACCCAGTACTTC
TRBV6-2/TRBV6-3	TRBD1	TRBJ1-1	few	CASSQQGAEAFF	TGTGCCAGCAGTCAACAGGGGGCTGAAGCTTTCTTT
TRBV28	TRBD1	TRBJ2-7	NA	CASSLTAGGYEQYF	TGTGCCAGCAGTTTAACGGCAGGGGGATACGAGCAGTACTTC
TRBV9	TRBD2	TRBJ2-1	NA	CASSLRLAGSEQFF	TGTGCCAGCAGCCTGAGGCTAGCGGGTTCAGAGCAGTTCTTC
TRBV9	NA	TRBJ2-7	few	CASSVGSSETYEQYF	TGTGCCAGCAGCGTAGGGTCTAGCGAGACCTACGAGCAGTACTTC
TRBV7-3	TRBD2	TRBJ2-3	NA	CASSLAGATDTQYF	TGTGCCAGCAGCTTAGCGGGAGCCACAGATACGCAGTATTTT
TRBV15	NA	TRBJ1-5	NA	CATSRAYDRPGEPQHF	TGTGCCACCAGCAGAGCTTACGACAGGCCTGGGGAGCCCCAGCATTTT
TRBV28	NA	TRBJ1-2	NA	CASSRQSDYGYTF	TGTGCCAGCAGTCGACAGTCCGACTATGGCTACACCTTC
TRBV12-3/TRBV12-4	NA	TRBJ1-5	NA	CASKGGNQPQHF	TGTGCCAGCAAAGGGGGCAATCAGCCCCAGCATTTT
TRBV7-9	NA	TRBJ1-1	NA	CASSPTQGSIAAFF	TGTGCCAGCAGCCCAACCCAGGGGAGTATAGCAGCTTTCTTT
TRBV9	TRBD1	TRBJ2-1	NA	CASSVDRDRGLDEQFF	TGTGCCAGCAGCGTCGACCGGGACAGAGGTTTGGATGAGCAGTTCTTC
TRBV4-1	NA	TRBJ2-3	NA	CASSQDYGSTDTQYF	TGCGCCAGCAGCCAAGATTACGGGAGCACAGATACGCAGTATTTT
TRBV10-3	TRBD1	TRBJ1-2	NA	CAISPTGGAYYGYTF	TGTGCCATCAGCCCCACAGGGGGCGCTTACTATGGCTACACCTTC
TRBV28	TRBD1	TRBJ1-2	NA	CASSRFKQGARGYTF	TGTGCCAGCAGCCGCTTCAAACAGGGGGCGCGTGGCTACACCTTC
TRBV5-4	NA	TRBJ1-2	NA	CASSLFGVDGYTF	TGTGCCAGCAGCTTGTTCGGGGTAGATGGCTACACCTTC
TRBV15	TRBD1	TRBJ1-4	NA	CATSRAGQGAANEKLFF	TGTGCCACCAGCAGAGCTGGACAGGGGGCGGCTAATGAAAAACTGTTTTTT
TRBV7-3	TRBD1	TRBJ2-7	NA	CASSSLAQGEQYEQYF	TGTGCCAGCAGCTCCCTTGCACAGGGGGAACAATACGAGCAGTACTTC
TRBV5-6	NA	TRBJ2-1	NA	CASSLAGFRYNEQFF	TGTGCCAGCAGCTTGGCGGGGTTTCGCTACAATGAGCAGTTCTTC
TRBV4-1	NA	TRBJ1-1	NA	CASSQGGNTEAFF	TGCGCCAGCAGCCAAGGCGGAAACACTGAAGCTTTCTTT
TRBV18	NA	TRBJ1-2	NA	CASSGGGAGYTF	TGTGCCAGCTCCGGGGGAGGGGCTGGCTACACCTTC
TRBV19	NA	TRBJ1-4	NA	CASSRTVQNEKLFF	TGTGCCAGTAGTAGAACAGTACAAAATGAAAAACTGTTTTTT
TRBV11-3	NA	TRBJ2-7	NA	CASSLDSGSYEQYF	TGTGCCAGCAGCTTGGACAGTGGGTCCTACGAGCAGTACTTC
TRBV6-5	NA	TRBJ1-1	NA	CASSYIEGNTEAFF	TGTGCCAGCAGTTACATCGAGGGGAACACTGAAGCTTTCTTT
TRBV5-4	TRBD1	TRBJ1-2	NA	CASSLGRDRGPNYGYTF	TGTGCCAGCAGCTTGGGTCGGGACAGGGGGCCTAACTATGGCTACACCTTC
TRBV29-1	NA	TRBJ2-1	NA	CSVAFGRRGGEQFF	TGCAGCGTTGCTTTTGGGAGACGAGGTGGGGAGCAGTTCTTC
TRBV11-2	NA	TRBJ2-4	NA	CASSSDRNIQYF	TGTGCCAGCAGCTCCGACAGAAACATTCAGTACTTC
TRBV5-5	NA	TRBJ1-1	NA	CASRVPGNTEAFF	TGTGCCAGCAGGGTACCCGGGAACACTGAAGCTTTCTTT
TRBV21-1	NA	TRBJ1-5	NA	CASSKPTYRQPQHF	TGTGCCAGCAGCAAACCCACATATCGTCAGCCCCAGCATTTT
TRBV10-3	TRBD1	TRBJ1-2	NA	CAISEPTGAHGYTF	TGTGCCATCAGTGAGCCGACAGGGGCTCATGGCTACACCTTC
TRBV5-6	NA	TRBJ2-2	NA	CASSLRPGHSTGELFF	TGTGCCAGCAGCTTAAGACCGGGACACAGCACCGGGGAGCTGTTTTTT
TRBV7-9	TRBD2	TRBJ2-7	once	CASSLNSGSYEQYF	TGTGCCAGCAGCTTGAATAGCGGGTCCTACGAGCAGTACTTC
TRBV12-5	TRBD1	TRBJ2-1	NA	CASGRRGQGLLLTYNEQFF	TGTGCTAGTGGGAGGCGGGGACAGGGTCTTTTGTTAACCTACAATGAGCAGTTCTTC
TRBV7-7	TRBD1	TRBJ2-2	NA	CASSSQGAGTGELFF	TGTGCCAGCAGCTCTCAGGGGGCGGGCACCGGGGAGCTGTTTTTT
TRBV27	NA	TRBJ1-4	NA	CASSLRTATNEKLFF	TGTGCCAGCAGTCTCCGGACAGCAACTAATGAAAAACTGTTTTTT
TRBV24-1	NA	TRBJ1-3	NA	CATTRRSLDSSGNTIYF	TGTGCCACCACTCGACGGAGTTTAGACAGCTCTGGAAACACCATATATTTT
TRBV30	NA	TRBJ2-3	NA	CAWTGRGTRLATDTQYF	TGTGCCTGGACCGGACGGGGTACTAGGCTTGCGACAGATACGCAGTATTTT
TRBV9	TRBD1	TRBJ2-1	NA	CASSVGRQGTYNEQFF	TGTGCCAGCAGCGTAGGCCGACAGGGGACCTACAATGAGCAGTTCTTC
TRBV5-1	TRBD2	TRBJ2-7	once	CASSLLQAGNYEQYF	TGCGCCAGCAGCTTATTGCAAGCGGGGAACTACGAGCAGTACTTC
TRBV5-6	NA	TRBJ2-7	NA	CASSLQGVLYEQYF	TGTGCCAGCAGCTTGCAGGGTGTTCTTTACGAGCAGTACTTC
TRBV5-1	NA	TRBJ1-1	once	CASSLDRGTNTEAFF	TGCGCCAGCAGCTTGGATCGGGGGACGAACACTGAAGCTTTCTTT
TRBV6-2/TRBV6-3	TRBD2	TRBJ2-1	NA	CASSLAGVANEQFF	TGTGCCAGCAGCCTAGCGGGAGTGGCCAATGAGCAGTTCTTC